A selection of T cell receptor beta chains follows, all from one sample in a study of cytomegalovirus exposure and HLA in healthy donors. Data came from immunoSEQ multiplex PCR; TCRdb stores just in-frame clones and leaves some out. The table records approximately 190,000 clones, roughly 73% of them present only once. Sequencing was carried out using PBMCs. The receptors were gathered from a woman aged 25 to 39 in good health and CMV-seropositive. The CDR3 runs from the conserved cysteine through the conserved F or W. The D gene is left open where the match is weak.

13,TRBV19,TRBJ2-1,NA,CASHLAGLGEQFF
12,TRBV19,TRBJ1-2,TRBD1,CASNQGGYGYTF
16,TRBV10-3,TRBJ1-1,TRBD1,CAISERGQGMNTEAFF
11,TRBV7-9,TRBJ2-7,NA,CASSLQDEQYF
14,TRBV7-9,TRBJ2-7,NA,CASNVGTHSYEQYF
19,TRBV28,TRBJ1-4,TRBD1,CASSPPPTGGVVSGEKLFF
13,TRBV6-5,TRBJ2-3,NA,CASSRSWTDTQYF
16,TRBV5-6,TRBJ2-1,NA,CASSLYSPGSYNEQFF
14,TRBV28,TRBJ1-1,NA,CASSAHTGNTEAFF
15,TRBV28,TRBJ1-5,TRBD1,CASSPTQGARQPQHF
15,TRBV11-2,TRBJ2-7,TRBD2,CASSLWGGRGYEQYF
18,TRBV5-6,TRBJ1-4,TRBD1,CASSRTGLTPATNEKLFF
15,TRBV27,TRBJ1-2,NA,CASSPSTVGVYGYTF
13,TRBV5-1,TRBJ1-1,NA,CASSSGQFTEAFF
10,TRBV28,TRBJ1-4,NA,CASGREKLFF
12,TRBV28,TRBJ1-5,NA,CASSSRQQPQHF
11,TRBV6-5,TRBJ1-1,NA,CASRRDTEAFF
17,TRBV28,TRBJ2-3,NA,CASSFPGRGVYTDTQYF
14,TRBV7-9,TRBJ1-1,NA,CASSFDSGVTEAFF
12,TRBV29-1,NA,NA,CSVKTGYYEQYF
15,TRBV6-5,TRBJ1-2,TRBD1,CASRGPGQGVYGYTF
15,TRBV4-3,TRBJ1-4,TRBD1,CASSRTGGQNEKLFF
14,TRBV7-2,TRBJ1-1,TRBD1,CASSLGQGGYRAFF
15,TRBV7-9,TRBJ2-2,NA,CASSPQTANTGELFF
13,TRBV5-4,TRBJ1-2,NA,CASSSGLLYGYTF
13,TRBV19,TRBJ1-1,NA,CASSTLIGAEAFF
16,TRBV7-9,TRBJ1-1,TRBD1,CASSRRQGLIFTEAFF
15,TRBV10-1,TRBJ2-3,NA,CAIWIAASGTDTQYF
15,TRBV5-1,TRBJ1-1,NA,CASSLSRPGVTEAFF
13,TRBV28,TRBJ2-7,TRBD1,CASSSGQEDEQYF
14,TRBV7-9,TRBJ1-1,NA,CASSLQGPNTEAFF
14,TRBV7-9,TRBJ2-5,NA,CASSLQTVLVTQYF
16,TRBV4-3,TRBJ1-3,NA,CASSPGLLSSGNTIYF
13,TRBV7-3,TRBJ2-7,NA,CASSPYPGYEQYF
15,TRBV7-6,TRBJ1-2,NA,CASSLRWSGGAGYTF
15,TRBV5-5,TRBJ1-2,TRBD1,CASTRQGASNYGYTF
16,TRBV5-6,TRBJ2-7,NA,CASSLESGPYSYEQYF
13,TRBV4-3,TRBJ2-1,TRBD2,CASSRGLANEQFF
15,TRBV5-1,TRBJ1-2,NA,CASTLGGSVDYGYTF
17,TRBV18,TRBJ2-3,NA,CASSGRGSRALTDTQYF
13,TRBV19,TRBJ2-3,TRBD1,CASTGQGADTQYF
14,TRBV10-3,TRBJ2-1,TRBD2,CAISVGLAGGEQFF
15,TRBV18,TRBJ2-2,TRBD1,CASSPTGSNTGELFF
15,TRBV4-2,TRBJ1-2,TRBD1,CASSHDRGPNYGYTF
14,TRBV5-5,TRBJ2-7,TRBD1,CASSLGTGAEEQYF
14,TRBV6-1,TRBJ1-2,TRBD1,CASSETGQAYGYTF
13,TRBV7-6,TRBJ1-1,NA,CASSRQENTEAFF